A single sample is the source of the 18 T cell receptor beta chains below, sequenced in a study of blood T cell repertoires in COVID-19. Sequencing was performed with immunoSEQ multiplex PCR; in TCRdb, only in-frame clones are kept and a portion is missing. This sample has some 150,000 clones, with 80% to 90% found just once. The sequencing sample was made of peripheral blood. These receptors were obtained from a woman aged 65 to 85 with acute or convalescent COVID-19.

The V call is TRBV23-1, the J call TRBJ1-6; no definite D call. TRBV23-1 is flagged as an ORF with uncertain function. Deletions cut 0 bases from V and 14 bases from J, with 11 bases between. The CDR3 is made up of 13 amino acids. In DNA, the CDR3 is TGCGCCAGCAGTCAATCAAGGGAGCTCACCCTCCACTTT. Protein: CASSQSRELTLHF.

This chain links TRBV11-3 with TRBJ2-1; TRBD2 might be the D (7 bases). V was shortened by 4 bases and J by 4 bases, with 14 bases between the two germline ends. There are 15 residues in the CDR3. Germline loops: CDR1 SGHNT, CDR2 YENEEA. The CDR3 protein is CASSSSGGLYNEQFF. The CDR3 coding sequence is TGTGCCAGCAGCTCATCGGGGGGCCTTTACAATGAGCAGTTCTTC. The variable domain in full, completed from reference TRBV11-3 and TRBJ2-1, reads EAGVVQSPRYKIIEKKQPVAFWCNPISGHNTLYWYLQNLGQGPELLIRYENEEAVDDSQLPKDRFSAERLKGVDSTLKIQPAELGDSAVYLCASSSSGGLYNEQFFGPGTRLTVL.

This clone has a single count. This sequence joins TRBV11-2 and TRBJ2-2; D not resolved. Trimming left V 3 bases short and J 6 bases short, with 8 bases between. The CDR3 length is 13 residues. The germline V gene encodes CDR1 SGHAT and CDR2 FQNNGV. CDR3 protein: CASSLDRAGELFF. The CDR3 coding sequence is TGTGCCAGCAGCTTGGATCGGGCCGGGGAGCTGTTTTTT. Drawing the rest from reference TRBV11-2 and TRBJ2-2, the complete variable domain is EAGVAQSPRYKIIEKRQSVAFWCNPISGHATLYWYQQILGQGPKLLIQFQNNGVVDDSQLPKDRFSAERLKGVDSTLKIQPAKLEDSAVYLCASSLDRAGELFFGEGSRLTVL.

V is TRBV6-5 and J is TRBJ2-7, with D perhaps matching TRBD2 (6 bases). The V gene's germline CDR1 is MNHEY and CDR2 SVGAGI. The CDR3 loop spans 14 amino acids. Trimming pared 7 bases from V and 4 bases from J, leaving 17 bases between. CDR3 sequence (DNA): TGTGCCAGCATCCCCTCGATGGGGGGTTACGAGCAGTACTTC. Translating it yields CASIPSMGGYEQYF.

The V and J genes are TRBV19 and TRBJ2-1, with D possibly matching TRBD2 (6 bases). The CDR3 is made up of 14 amino acids. Germline-derived CDR1 and CDR2 are LNHDA and SQIVND (reference sequence). The V end lost 6 bases, the J end lost 6 bases, and 15 bases lay between the germline ends. DNA of the CDR3: TGTGCCAGTAGAATTGGAGGGGCGTCCAATGAGCAGTTCTTC. It translates to CASRIGGASNEQFF.

This clone was counted only a few times. The chain has TRBV19 and TRBJ1-6; 10 nucleotides match TRBD1. The CDR3 is 16 amino acids. The V gene's germline CDR1 is LNHDA and CDR2 SQIVND (reference sequence). The ends lost 3 bases at V and 11 bases at J; junction bases unmatched: 10. CDR3 region: CASSISSGTGVPPLHF. The CDR3 nucleotides read TGTGCCAGTAGTATCTCCTCCGGGACAGGGGTGCCACCCCTCCACTTT.

The chain uses TRBV7-2 and TRBJ1-2; D is unresolved. CDR3 length: 14 amino acids. Looked up from germline, CDR1 is SGHTA and CDR2 is FQGNSA. Trimming cost V 0 bases and J 7 bases, with 12 bases left between them. The CDR3 spells CASSLASGEGGYTF. The CDR3, as DNA: TGTGCCAGCAGCTTAGCCTCCGGGGAGGGTGGCTACACCTTC.

This rearrangement joins TRBV19 to TRBJ2-1, with a possible D match to TRBD2 (5 bases). V shed 3 bases and J shed 3 bases, with 15 bases lying between them. This CDR3 spans 16 amino acids. Germline CDR1 LNHDA, CDR2 SQIVND (reference sequence). CDR3 residues: CASSIGSGVFYNEQFF. As DNA, the CDR3 is TGTGCCAGTAGTATTGGGTCCGGGGTATTCTACAATGAGCAGTTCTTC.

The genes are TRBV7-9 and TRBJ2-1, with TRBD2 matching 10 bases. V was pared by 0 bases and J by 16 bases, with 6 bases of the junction left unmatched. CDR3 size: 13 residues. Germline V gene sequence: CDR1 SEHNR, CDR2 FQNEAQ (reference sequence). The CDR3 here is CASSLALAGASFF. The CDR3 DNA follows: TGTGCCAGCAGCTTAGCCCTAGCGGGGGCCTCATTCTTC. Together with reference TRBV7-9 and TRBJ2-1, the CDR3 gives the full variable domain: DTGVSQNPRHKITKRGQNVTFRCDPISEHNRLYWYRQTLGQGPEFLTYFQNEAQLEKSRLLSDRFSAERPKGSFSTLEIQRTEQGDSAMYLCASSLALAGASFFGPGTRLTVL.

The chain has TRBV30 and TRBJ1-1, with D possibly TRBD1 on 5 matching bases. From germline, CDR1 is GTSNPN and CDR2 SVGIG (reference sequence). This CDR3 comprises 12 residues. V gave up 4 bases and J gave up 4 bases, with 10 bases separating them. DNA of the CDR3: TGTGCCTGGAAATGGAGGGGCACTGAAGCTTTCTTT. This translates into CAWKWRGTEAFF.

The chain is built from TRBV2 and TRBJ1-3; 10 bases match TRBD1. The CDR3 has 18 residues. Germline CDR1 and CDR2: SNHLY and FYNNEI. The V gene end was trimmed by 7 bases and the J gene end by 5 bases; junction bases not matched to a gene: 17. The CDR3 region is CASTKSPGQGNSRNTIYF. CDR3 nucleotide sequence: TGTGCCAGCACCAAGAGCCCGGGACAGGGGAACAGTAGAAACACCATATATTTT.

In its sample, this clone was seen once. The rearrangement joins TRBV12-3 or TRBV12-4 to TRBJ2-1; D remains unclear. This CDR3 has 11 amino acids. V lost 4 bases, J lost 9 bases, and 7 bases lay in between. In DNA form, the CDR3 reads TGTGCCAGCAGTTCGAGTATTGAGCAGTTCTTC. It is translated as CASSSSIEQFF.

The chain employs TRBV2 and TRBJ2-7, with D maybe TRBD1 (6 bases). The germline CDR1 and CDR2 sequences are SNHLY and FYNNEI. V was trimmed by 4 bases and J by 3 bases, leaving 10 bases between them. The CDR3 extends over 13 amino acids. In nucleotides, the CDR3 is TGTGCCAGCAGTGGGACAGCGAACTACGAGCAGTACGTC. This sequence encodes CASSGTANYEQYV.

The gene calls are TRBV5-1 and TRBJ2-3, with 7 bases identical to TRBD1. V dropped 0 bases and J dropped 6; count of bases not matched to a gene: 10. The germline V gene has CDR1 SGHRS and CDR2 YFSETQ. The CDR3 length is 16 residues. In nucleotides, the CDR3 is TGCGCCAGCAGCTTGGGGACAGGACCCCAACAGGATACGCAGTATTTT. As protein: CASSLGTGPQQDTQYF. The entire variable domain, with the rest obtained from reference TRBV5-1 and TRBJ2-3, is as follows: KAGVTQTPRYLIKTRGQQVTLSCSPISGHRSVSWYQQTPGQGLQFLFEYFSETQRNKGNFPGRFSGRQFSNSRSEMNVSTLELGDSALYLCASSLGTGPQQDTQYFGPGTRLTVL.

CDR3 sequence reads: CASSPRIQTNEKLFF. As DNA, the CDR3 is TGTGCCAGCAGCCCGAGGATCCAAACTAATGAAAAACTGTTTTTT. The chain is built from TRBV4-2 and TRBJ1-4; D gene uncertain. Germline CDR1 LGHNA, CDR2 YNFKEQ. The CDR3 consists of 15 residues. V was clipped by 4 bases and J by 1 base, with 10 bases between them.

The V call is TRBV15, the J call TRBJ1-6; D not resolved. CDR1 and CDR2 (germline): LNHNV, YYDKDF (reference sequence). The length of the CDR3 is 14 residues. Trimming removed 0 bases at V and 10 bases at J, with 10 bases between. CDR3 DNA: TGTGCCACCAGCAGAGATCCGGAGGGCTCACCCCTCCACTTT. It yields the protein CATSRDPEGSPLHF.

The sample holds a few counts of this clone. This chain links TRBV3-1 (or the pseudogene TRBV3-2) with TRBJ1-2, with D unclear. Germline assignment: CDR1 LGHDT and CDR2 YNNKEL (reference sequence). This CDR3 has 15 residues. The V end lost 4 bases, the J end lost 4 bases, and 16 bases lay between the germline ends. The CDR3 sequence is CASSPIGSTGYGYTF. CDR3 sequence (DNA): TGTGCCAGCAGCCCGATTGGGAGCACGGGCTATGGCTACACCTTC.

V is TRBV5-8 and J is TRBJ2-1; possible D gene TRBD1, 5 bases. Germline CDR1 reads SGHTS; CDR2 reads YDEGEE. The V end lost 2 bases, the J end lost 4 bases, and 13 bases lay between the germline ends. CDR3 length: 15 amino acids. The CDR3 protein is CASSFFQGLYNEQFF. The CDR3 DNA follows: TGTGCCAGCAGCTTCTTCCAGGGCCTATACAATGAGCAGTTCTTC. Full variable domain (rest looked up from reference TRBV5-8 and TRBJ2-1): EAGVTQSPTHLIKTRGQQATLRCSPISGHTSVYWYQQALGLGLQFLLWYDEGEERNRGNFPPRFSGRQFPNYSSELNVNALELEDSALYLCASSFFQGLYNEQFFGPGTRLTVL.